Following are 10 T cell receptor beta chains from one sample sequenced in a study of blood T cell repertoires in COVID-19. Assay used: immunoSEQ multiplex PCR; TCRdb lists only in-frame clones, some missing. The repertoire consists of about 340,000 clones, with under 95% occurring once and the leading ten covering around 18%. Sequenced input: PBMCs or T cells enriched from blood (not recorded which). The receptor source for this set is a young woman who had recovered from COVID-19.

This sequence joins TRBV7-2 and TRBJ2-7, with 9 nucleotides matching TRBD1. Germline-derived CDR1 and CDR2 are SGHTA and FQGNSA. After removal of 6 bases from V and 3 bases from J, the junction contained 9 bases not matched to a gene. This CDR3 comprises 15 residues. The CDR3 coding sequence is TGTGCCAGCAGGCAGAACCCGGGACAGGGCTACGAGCAGTACTTC. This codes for CASRQNPGQGYEQYF.

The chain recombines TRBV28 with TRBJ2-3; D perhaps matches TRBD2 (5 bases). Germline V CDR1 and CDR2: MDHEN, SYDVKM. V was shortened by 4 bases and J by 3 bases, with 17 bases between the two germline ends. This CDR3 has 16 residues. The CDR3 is CASSSGRGSLTDTQYF. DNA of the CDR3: TGTGCCAGCAGTTCGGGCCGGGGATCGTTGACAGATACGCAGTATTTT.

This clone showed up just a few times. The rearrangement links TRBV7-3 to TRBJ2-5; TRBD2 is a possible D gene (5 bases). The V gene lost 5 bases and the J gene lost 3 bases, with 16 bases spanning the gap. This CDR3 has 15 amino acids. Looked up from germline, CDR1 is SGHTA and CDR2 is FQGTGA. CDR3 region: CASSPHEGPKETQYF. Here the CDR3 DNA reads TGTGCCAGCAGCCCCCATGAGGGCCCAAAAGAGACCCAGTACTTC.

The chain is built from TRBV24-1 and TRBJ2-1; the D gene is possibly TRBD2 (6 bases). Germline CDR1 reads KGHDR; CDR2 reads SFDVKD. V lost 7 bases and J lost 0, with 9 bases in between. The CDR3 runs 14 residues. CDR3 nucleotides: TGTGCCACCAGCGGGACTGGCTCCTACAATGAGCAGTTCTTC. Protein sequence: CATSGTGSYNEQFF.

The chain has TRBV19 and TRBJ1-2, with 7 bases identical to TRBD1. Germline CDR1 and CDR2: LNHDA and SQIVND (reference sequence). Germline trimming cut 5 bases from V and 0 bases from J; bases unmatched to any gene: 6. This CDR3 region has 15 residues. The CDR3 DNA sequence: TGTGCCAGTAGTGTGGACAGGCCTACTAACTATGGCTACACCTTC. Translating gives CASSVDRPTNYGYTF. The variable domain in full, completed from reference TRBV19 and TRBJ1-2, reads DGGITQSPKYLFRKEGQNVTLSCEQNLNHDAMYWYRQDPGQGLRLIYYSQIVNDFQKGDIAEGYSVSREKKESFPLTVTSAQKNPTAFYLCASSVDRPTNYGYTFGSGTRLTVV.

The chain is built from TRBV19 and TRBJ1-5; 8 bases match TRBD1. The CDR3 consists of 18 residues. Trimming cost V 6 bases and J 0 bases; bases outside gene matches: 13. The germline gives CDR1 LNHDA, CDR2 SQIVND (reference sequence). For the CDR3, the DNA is TGTGCCAGTAGCATAACCGGGACAGGTACTTATAGCAATCAGCCCCAGCATTTT. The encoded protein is CASSITGTGTYSNQPQHF.

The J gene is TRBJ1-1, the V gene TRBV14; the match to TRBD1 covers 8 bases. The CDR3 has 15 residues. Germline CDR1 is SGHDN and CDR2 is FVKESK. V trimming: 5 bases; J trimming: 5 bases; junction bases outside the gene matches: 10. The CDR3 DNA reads TGTGCCAGCAGCACCCGACAGGGGAGGGGGACTGAAGCTTTCTTT. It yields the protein CASSTRQGRGTEAFF. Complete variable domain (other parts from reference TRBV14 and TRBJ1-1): EAGVTQFPSHSVIEKGQTVTLRCDPISGHDNLYWYRRVMGKEIKFLLHFVKESKQDESGMPNNRFLAERTGGTYSTLKVQPAELEDSGVYFCASSTRQGRGTEAFFGQGTRLTVV.

As DNA, the CDR3 is TGTGCCAGCAGTAACGGACTAGTCACCTACGAGCAGTACTTC. It translates to CASSNGLVTYEQYF. This chain uses TRBV28 with TRBJ2-7, with 7 bases aligning to TRBD2. After removal of 5 bases from V and 2 bases from J, the junction contained 6 bases not matched to a gene. This CDR3 region has 14 residues. From germline, CDR1 is MDHEN and CDR2 SYDVKM.

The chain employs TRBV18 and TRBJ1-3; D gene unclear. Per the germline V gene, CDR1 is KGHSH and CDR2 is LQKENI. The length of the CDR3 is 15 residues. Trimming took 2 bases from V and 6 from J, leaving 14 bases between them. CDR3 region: CASSPTPAGKNTIYF. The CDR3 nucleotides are TGTGCCAGCTCACCAACCCCGGCGGGAAAAAACACCATATATTTT.

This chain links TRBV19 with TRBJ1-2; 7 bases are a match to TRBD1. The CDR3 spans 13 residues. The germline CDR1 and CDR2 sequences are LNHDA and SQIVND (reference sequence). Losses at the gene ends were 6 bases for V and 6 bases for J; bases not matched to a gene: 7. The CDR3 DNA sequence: TGTGCCAGTAGCAACAGGGGAGCGGATGGCTACACCTTC. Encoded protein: CASSNRGADGYTF.